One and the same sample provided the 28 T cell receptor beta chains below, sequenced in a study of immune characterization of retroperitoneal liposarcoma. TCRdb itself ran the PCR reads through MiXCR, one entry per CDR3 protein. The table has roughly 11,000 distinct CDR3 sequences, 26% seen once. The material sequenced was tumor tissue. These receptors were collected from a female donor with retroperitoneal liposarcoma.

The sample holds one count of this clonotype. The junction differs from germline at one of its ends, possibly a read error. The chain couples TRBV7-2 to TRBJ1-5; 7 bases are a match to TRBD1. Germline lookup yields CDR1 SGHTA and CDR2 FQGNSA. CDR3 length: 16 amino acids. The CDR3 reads CASSLGRQGSNQPQRF. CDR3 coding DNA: TGTGCCAGCAGCTTGGGTAGACAGGGTAGCAATCAGCCCCAGCGTTTT.

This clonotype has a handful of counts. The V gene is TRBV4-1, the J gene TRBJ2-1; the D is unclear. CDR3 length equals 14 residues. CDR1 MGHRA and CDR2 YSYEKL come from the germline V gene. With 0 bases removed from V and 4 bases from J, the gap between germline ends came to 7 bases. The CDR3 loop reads CASSQDLGYNEQFF. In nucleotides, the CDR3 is TGCGCCAGCAGCCAAGACCTAGGGTACAATGAGCAGTTCTTC.

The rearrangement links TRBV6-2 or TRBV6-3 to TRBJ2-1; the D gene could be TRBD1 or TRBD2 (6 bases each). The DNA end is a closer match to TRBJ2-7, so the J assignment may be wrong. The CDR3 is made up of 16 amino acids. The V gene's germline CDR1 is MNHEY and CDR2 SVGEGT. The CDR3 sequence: CASSYWRGKGDNEQYF. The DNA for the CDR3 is TGTGCCAGCAGTTACTGGCGGGGAAAGGGGGACAATGAGCAGTACTTC.

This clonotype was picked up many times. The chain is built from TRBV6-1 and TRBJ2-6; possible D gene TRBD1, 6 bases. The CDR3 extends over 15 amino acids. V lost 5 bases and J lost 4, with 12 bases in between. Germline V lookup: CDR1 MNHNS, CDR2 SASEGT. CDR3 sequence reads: CASSPQGPGANVLTF. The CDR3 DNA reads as TGTGCCAGCAGTCCTCAGGGGCCCGGGGCCAACGTCCTGACTTTC.

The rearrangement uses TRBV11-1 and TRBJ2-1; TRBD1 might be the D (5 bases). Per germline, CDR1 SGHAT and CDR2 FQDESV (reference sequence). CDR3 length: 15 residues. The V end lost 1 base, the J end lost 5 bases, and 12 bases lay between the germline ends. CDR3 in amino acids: CASSLEFAGNNEQFF. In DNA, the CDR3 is TGTGCCAGCAGCTTAGAATTTGCAGGGAACAATGAGCAGTTCTTC.

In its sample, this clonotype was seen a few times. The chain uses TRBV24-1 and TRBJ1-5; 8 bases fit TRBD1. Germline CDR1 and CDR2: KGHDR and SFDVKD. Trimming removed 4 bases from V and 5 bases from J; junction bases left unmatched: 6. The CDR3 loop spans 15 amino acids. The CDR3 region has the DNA TGTGCCACCAGTGACCCAGGGACAGGTCATCAGCCCCAGCATTTT. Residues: CATSDPGTGHQPQHF.

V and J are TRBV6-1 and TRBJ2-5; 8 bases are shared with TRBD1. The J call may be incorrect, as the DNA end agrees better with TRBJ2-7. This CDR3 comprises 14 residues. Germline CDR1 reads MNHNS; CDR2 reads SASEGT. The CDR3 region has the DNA TGTGCCAGCAGTAGGGACAGGCGGAACTACGAGCAGTACTTC. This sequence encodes CASSRDRRNYEQYF.

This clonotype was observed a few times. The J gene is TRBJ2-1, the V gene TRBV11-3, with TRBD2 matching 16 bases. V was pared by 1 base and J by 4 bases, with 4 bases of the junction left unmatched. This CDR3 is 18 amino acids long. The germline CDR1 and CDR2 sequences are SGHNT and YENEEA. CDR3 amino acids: CASSLGGTSGRVYNEQFF. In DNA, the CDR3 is TGTGCCAGCAGCTTAGGGGGGACTAGCGGGAGGGTTTACAATGAGCAGTTCTTC.

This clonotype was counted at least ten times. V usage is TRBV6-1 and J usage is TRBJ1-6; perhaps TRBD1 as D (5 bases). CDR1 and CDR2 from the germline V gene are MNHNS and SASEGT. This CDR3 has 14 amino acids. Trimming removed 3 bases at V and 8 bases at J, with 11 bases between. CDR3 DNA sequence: TGTGCCAGCAGTGAGTGGGGCAGGGATTCACCCCTCCACTTT. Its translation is CASSEWGRDSPLHF.

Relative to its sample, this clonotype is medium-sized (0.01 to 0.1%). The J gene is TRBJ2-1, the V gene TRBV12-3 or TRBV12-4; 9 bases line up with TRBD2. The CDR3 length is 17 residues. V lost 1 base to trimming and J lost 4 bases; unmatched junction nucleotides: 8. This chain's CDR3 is CASSLVVSGGAYNEQFF. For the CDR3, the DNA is TGTGCCAGCAGTTTAGTAGTTAGCGGGGGTGCGTACAATGAGCAGTTCTTC.

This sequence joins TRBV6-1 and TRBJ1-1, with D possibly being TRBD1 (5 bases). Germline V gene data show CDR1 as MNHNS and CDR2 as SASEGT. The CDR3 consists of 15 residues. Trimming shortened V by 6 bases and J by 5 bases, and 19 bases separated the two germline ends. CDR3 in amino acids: CASRTGAGGMTEAFF. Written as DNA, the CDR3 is TGTGCCAGCAGGACCGGGGCGGGGGGTATGACTGAAGCTTTCTTT.

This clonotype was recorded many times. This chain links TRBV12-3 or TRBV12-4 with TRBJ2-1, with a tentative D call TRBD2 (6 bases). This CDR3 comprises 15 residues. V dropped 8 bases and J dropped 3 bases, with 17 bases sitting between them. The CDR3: CASRLLSGSYNEQFF. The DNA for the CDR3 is TGTGCCAGCCGCCTTTTGTCCGGGAGCTACAATGAGCAGTTCTTC.

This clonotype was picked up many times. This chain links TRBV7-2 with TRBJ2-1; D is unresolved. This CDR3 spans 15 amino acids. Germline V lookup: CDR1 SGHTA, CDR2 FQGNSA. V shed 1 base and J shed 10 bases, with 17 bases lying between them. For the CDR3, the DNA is TGTGCCAGCAGCTTAGACCCGGGTAGCTTCAGCGAGCAGTTCTTC. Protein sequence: CASSLDPGSFSEQFF.

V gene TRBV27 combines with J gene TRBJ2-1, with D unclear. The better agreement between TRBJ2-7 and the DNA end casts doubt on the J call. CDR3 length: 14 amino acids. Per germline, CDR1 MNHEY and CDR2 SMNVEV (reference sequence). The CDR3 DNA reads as TGTGCCAGCAGCGTGCAAAGGAATCGGAATGAGCAGTACTTC. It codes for CASSVQRNRNEQYF.

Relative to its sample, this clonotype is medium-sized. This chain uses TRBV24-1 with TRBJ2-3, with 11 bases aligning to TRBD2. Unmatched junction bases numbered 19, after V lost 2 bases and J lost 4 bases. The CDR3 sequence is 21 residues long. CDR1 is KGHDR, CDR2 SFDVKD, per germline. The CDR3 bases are TGTGCCACCAGTGATTCGATGGGGGCTTTCCACGCTAGCGGGAGGCCAGATACGCAGTATTTT. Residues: CATSDSMGAFHASGRPDTQYF.

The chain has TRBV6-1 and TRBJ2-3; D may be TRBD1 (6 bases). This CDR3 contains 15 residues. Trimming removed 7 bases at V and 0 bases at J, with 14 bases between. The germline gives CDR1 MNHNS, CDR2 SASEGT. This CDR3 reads CASTQTGFSTDTQYF. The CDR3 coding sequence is TGTGCCAGCACCCAGACAGGCTTTAGCACAGATACGCAGTATTTT.

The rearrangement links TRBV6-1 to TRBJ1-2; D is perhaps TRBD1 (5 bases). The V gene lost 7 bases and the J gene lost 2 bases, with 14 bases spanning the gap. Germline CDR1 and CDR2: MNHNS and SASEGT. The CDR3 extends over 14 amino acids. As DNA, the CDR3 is TGTGCCAGCATCCTGGGACGGACGAACTATGGCTACACCTTC. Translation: CASILGRTNYGYTF.

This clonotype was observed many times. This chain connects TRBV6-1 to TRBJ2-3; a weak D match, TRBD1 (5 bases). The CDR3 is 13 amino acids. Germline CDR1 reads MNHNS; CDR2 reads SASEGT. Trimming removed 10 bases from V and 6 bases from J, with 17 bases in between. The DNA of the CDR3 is TGTGCCACCAGGGCCACCTTAGAGGATACGCAGTATTTT. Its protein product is CATRATLEDTQYF.

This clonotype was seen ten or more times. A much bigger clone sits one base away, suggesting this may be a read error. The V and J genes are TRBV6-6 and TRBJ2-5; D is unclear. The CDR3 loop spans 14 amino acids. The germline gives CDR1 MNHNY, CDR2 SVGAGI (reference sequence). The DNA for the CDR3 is TGTGCCAGCAGTTACTCCCGCAGGCAAGAGACCCAGGACTTC. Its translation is CASSYSRRQETQDF.

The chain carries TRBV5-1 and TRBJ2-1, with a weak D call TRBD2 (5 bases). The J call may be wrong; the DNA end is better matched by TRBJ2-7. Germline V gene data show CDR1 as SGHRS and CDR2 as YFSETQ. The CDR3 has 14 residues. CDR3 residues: CASSLTRRANEQYF. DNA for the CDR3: TGCGCCAGCAGCTTGACTAGAAGAGCCAATGAGCAGTACTTC.

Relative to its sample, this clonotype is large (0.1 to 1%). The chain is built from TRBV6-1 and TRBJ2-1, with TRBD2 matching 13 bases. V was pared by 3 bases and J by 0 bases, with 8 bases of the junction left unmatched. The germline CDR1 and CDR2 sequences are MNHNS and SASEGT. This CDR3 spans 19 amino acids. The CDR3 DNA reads TGTGCCAGCAGTGACCCGGGACTAGCGGGGACTTACTCCTACAATGAGCAGTTCTTC. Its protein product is CASSDPGLAGTYSYNEQFF.

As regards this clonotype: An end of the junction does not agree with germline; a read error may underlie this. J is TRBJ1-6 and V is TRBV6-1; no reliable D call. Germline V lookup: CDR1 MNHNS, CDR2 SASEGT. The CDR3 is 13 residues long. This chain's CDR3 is CASSEALSSPLYF. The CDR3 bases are TGTGCCAGCAGTGAAGCTCTCTCCTCACCCCTCTACTTT.

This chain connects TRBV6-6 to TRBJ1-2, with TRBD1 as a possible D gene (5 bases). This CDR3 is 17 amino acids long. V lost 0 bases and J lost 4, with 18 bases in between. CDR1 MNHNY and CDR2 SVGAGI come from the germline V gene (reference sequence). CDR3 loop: CASSYSSNSPGTYGYTF. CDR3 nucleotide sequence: TGTGCCAGCAGTTACTCGAGTAATTCTCCAGGGACCTATGGCTACACCTTC.

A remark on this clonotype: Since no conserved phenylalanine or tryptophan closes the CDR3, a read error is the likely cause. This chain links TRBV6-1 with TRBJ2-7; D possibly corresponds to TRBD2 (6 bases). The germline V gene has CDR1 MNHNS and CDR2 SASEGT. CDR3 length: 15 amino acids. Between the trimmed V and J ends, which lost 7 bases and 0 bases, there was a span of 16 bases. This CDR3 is CASTPTSRSSYEQYP. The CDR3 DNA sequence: TGTGCCAGCACCCCCACTAGCCGGAGCTCCTACGAGCAGTACCCC.

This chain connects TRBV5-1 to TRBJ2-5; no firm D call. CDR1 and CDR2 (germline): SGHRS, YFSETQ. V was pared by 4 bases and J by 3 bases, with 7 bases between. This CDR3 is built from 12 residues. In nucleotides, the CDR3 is TGCGCCAGCAGCGACCGCGAAGAGACCCAGTACTTC. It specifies CASSDREETQYF.

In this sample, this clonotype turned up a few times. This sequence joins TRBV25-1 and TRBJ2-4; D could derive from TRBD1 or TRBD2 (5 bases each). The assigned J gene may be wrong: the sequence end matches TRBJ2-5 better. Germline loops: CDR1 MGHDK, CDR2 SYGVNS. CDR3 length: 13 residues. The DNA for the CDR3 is TGTGCCAGCAGTGAACCCGGGGCGGAGACCCAGTACTTC. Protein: CASSEPGAETQYF.

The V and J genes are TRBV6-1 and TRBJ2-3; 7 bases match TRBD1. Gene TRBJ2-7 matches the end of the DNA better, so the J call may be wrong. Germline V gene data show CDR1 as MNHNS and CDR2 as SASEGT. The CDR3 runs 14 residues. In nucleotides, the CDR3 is TGTGCCAGCGGGAAGGGGGCAGCATACAATGAGCAGTACTTC. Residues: CASGKGAAYNEQYF.

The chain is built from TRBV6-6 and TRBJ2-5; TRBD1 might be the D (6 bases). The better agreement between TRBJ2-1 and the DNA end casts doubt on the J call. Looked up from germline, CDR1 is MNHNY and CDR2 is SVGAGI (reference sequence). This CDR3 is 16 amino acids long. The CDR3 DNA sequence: TGTGCCAGCAGTTACTCGGGGACAATACCATACAATGAGCAGTTCTTC. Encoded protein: CASSYSGTIPYNEQFF.